Listed here is a single T cell receptor beta chain. Its antigen is not identified. Germline V CDR1 and CDR2: LGHNA, YNFKEQ. The CDR3 is 17 amino acids. V shed 0 bases and J 2 bases; nucleotides not matched to a gene: 7. This record belongs to a study of OX40 agonist ivuxolimab in advanced cancers. Sequencing used immunoSEQ multiplex PCR; TCRdb keeps in-frame clones, though not all of them. Altogether around 78,000 clones are present, about 85% being singletons, with the ten largest covering around 4.2%. Regarding the study as a whole: Expanded clones tended on average to be more numerous among CD8+ T cells than CD4+.

V and J are TRBV4-2 and TRBJ2-5, with 9 bases lining up with TRBD2. This TCR came from an adult with an advanced solid tumor such as melanoma, head and neck, liver or kidney cancer. Here the sequenced sample was CD4+ or CD8+ T cells sorted from blood, taken in a trial of the OX40 agonist ivuxolimab. CDR3 in DNA: TGTGCCAGCAGCCAAGAACACGGCCTAGCGGGACAAGAGACCCAGTACTTC. Protein sequence: CASSQEHGLAGQETQYF.